The clone carrying this T cell receptor beta chain was recorded many times. The sample comes from a study of T cells after yellow fever vaccination. Study summary: Researchers used SMART-Seq v4 Ultra Low Input to prepare fractions that had low cell numbers.

The junction had 6 bases not matched to a gene; V was cut back by 0 bases and J by 3 bases. Per germline, CDR1 SGDLS and CDR2 YYNGEE. There are 16 residues in the CDR3. For TCR, cDNA came from 5'RACE template switching, which added a universal primer site and UMIs. TCRdb recomputed calls from the 5' RACE reads with MiXCR, one row per CDR3 protein. The data hold 250,000 or so distinct CDR3 sequences, with 3.6% observed a single time. This rearrangement joins TRBV9 to TRBJ2-3; 8 bases are shared with TRBD1. The clonotype originates from a man between 18 and 29 years old who received the YFV17D yellow fever vaccine. This sample comprised PBMCs, obtained 15 days after the yellow fever booster vaccination. The CDR3 here is CASSVVGRGLTDTQYF. The CDR3 DNA is TGTGCCAGCAGCGTAGTGGGCAGGGGGCTGACAGATACGCAGTATTTT.